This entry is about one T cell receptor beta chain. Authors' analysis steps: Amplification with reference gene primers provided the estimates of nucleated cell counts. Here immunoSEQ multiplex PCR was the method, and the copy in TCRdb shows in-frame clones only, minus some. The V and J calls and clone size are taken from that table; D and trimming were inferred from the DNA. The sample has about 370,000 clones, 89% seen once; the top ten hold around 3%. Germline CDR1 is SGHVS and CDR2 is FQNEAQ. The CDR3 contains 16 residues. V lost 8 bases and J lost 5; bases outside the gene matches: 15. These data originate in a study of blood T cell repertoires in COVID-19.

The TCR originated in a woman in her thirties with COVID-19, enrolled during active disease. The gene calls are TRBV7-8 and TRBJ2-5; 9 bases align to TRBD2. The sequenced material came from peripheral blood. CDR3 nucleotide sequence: TGTGCCAGCCTAGGGTTAGCGGGGGAAAAAACGGAGACCCAGTACTTC. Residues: CASLGLAGEKTETQYF.